The 14 T cell receptor beta chains listed next were all sequenced from one sample in a study of shared clonotypes between healthy human individuals. Here immunoSEQ multiplex PCR was the method, and the copy in TCRdb shows in-frame clones only, minus some. Of approximately 740,000 clones in the sample, 74% were seen once. Sequences were obtained from memory CD4+ T cells sorted from blood. Noted subset: CD45RA-negative fraction. These TCRs come from a woman under 40 in good health.

This clone was recorded once. This chain uses TRBV6-6 with TRBJ2-5, with D unclear. Germline V CDR1 and CDR2: MNHNY, SVGAGI (reference sequence). The CDR3 contains 12 residues. V lost 6 bases and J lost 5, with 10 bases in between. The CDR3 sequence: CASRNLGETQYF. The DNA for the CDR3 is TGTGCCAGCAGAAACCTAGGGGAGACCCAGTACTTC.

This clone was seen a single time. The chain joins TRBV6-5 to TRBJ2-7; D tentatively reads TRBD1 or TRBD2 (5 bases each). The CDR3 covers 15 residues. CDR1 and CDR2 (germline): MNHEY, SVGAGI. V was shortened by 0 bases and J by 4 bases, with 13 bases between the two germline ends. CDR3 DNA: TGTGCCAGCAGTTACTCGAGGGAGAGGGGTTACGAGCAGTACTTC. This codes for CASSYSRERGYEQYF.

The V and J genes are TRBV25-1 and TRBJ2-5; 8 positions agree with TRBD2. Germline CDR1 reads MGHDK; CDR2 reads SYGVNS. The CDR3 extends over 13 amino acids. The V segment lost 6 bases and the J segment 4 bases; nucleotides outside the gene matches: 4. The CDR3, as DNA: TGTGCCAGCAGAAAGGCGGGGGGAGAGACCCAGTACTTC. Its protein is CASRKAGGETQYF.

This chain connects TRBV28 to TRBJ1-5; no clear D gene. The CDR3 consists of 15 residues. Per germline, CDR1 MDHEN and CDR2 SYDVKM. Trimming shortened V by 5 bases and J by 0 bases, and 11 bases separated the two germline ends. CDR3 DNA: TGTGCCAGCAGTCGGGCGTCCTATAGCAATCAGCCCCAGCATTTT. It is translated as CASSRASYSNQPQHF.

The rearrangement joins TRBV27 to TRBJ2-3, with 7 bases identical to TRBD1. The CDR3 is made up of 15 amino acids. Germline V gives CDR1 MNHEY, CDR2 SMNVEV (reference sequence). V dropped 6 bases and J dropped 3; count of bases not matched to a gene: 9. CDR3 loop: CASSPTGQGTDTQYF. The CDR3 region has the DNA TGTGCCAGCAGCCCGACAGGGCAAGGAACAGATACGCAGTATTTT.

The genes are TRBV18 and TRBJ1-2; D not resolved. The CDR3 has 14 amino acids. V shed 3 bases and J shed 8 bases, with 16 bases lying between them. The V gene's germline CDR1 is KGHSH and CDR2 LQKENI. Written as DNA, the CDR3 is TGTGCCAGCTCACCCTCCATTGGTCCGGAGGGCTACACCTTC. Its protein product is CASSPSIGPEGYTF.

This chain connects TRBV10-1 to TRBJ2-7, with 9 bases that match TRBD1. The CDR3 covers 13 residues. V lost 7 bases and J lost 5; bases outside the gene matches: 6. Germline values: CDR1 WNHNN, CDR2 SYGVQD (reference sequence). CDR3 coding DNA: TGCGCCAGCACCCCGGGACAGGGACACGAGCAGTACTTC. Translating gives CASTPGQGHEQYF.

This clone was detected once. The chain combines TRBV10-3 with TRBJ1-1, with 7 bases aligning to TRBD1. The trim removed 6 bases at V and 0 bases at J, leaving 7 bases unmatched. Germline V gene data show CDR1 as ENHRY and CDR2 as SYGVKD. The CDR3 is 15 amino acids. CDR3 sequence (DNA): TGTGCCATCAGGAGCGGGGACAGTATGAACACTGAAGCTTTCTTT. Translation: CAIRSGDSMNTEAFF.

CDR3 amino acids: CASSHPLGDLDYEQYF. In DNA, the CDR3 is TGCGCCAGCAGTCACCCCCTCGGGGATCTGGACTACGAGCAGTACTTC. The chain couples TRBV23-1 to TRBJ2-7; TRBD2 might be the D (5 bases). TRBV23-1 is known as an ORF, though its function is uncertain. The V end lost 3 bases, the J end lost 3 bases, and 18 bases lay between the germline ends. The CDR3 runs to 16 residues.

The gene calls are TRBV25-1 and TRBJ1-1; no definite D call. V was trimmed by 6 bases and J by 0 bases, leaving 8 bases between them. The CDR3 spans 13 residues. Germline lookup yields CDR1 MGHDK and CDR2 SYGVNS. The CDR3: CASRWEMNTEAFF. The CDR3 DNA sequence: TGTGCCAGCAGGTGGGAAATGAACACTGAAGCTTTCTTT.

The chain links TRBV5-5 to TRBJ1-2; D is perhaps TRBD1 (6 bases). The CDR3 sequence is 15 residues long. V lost 4 bases, J lost 5 bases, and 18 bases lay in between. Germline loops: CDR1 SGHKS, CDR2 YYEKEE (reference sequence). The CDR3 here is CASSVQGWKGYGYTF. Written as DNA, the CDR3 is TGTGCCAGCAGCGTACAGGGATGGAAGGGGTATGGCTACACCTTC.

In this sample, this clone turned up many times. The rearrangement uses TRBV6-6 and TRBJ2-6; TRBD2 is a possible D gene (5 bases). Trimming left V 5 bases short and J 0 bases short, with 5 bases between. CDR3 length equals 14 residues. In germline, CDR1 is MNHNY, CDR2 SVGAGI (reference sequence). CDR3 region: CASSAGSGANVLTF. The CDR3 nucleotides are TGTGCCAGCAGTGCGGGCTCTGGGGCCAACGTCCTGACTTTC.

The rearrangement uses TRBV5-6 and TRBJ1-2; D not resolved. In germline, CDR1 is SGHDT, CDR2 YYEEEE. The V end was cut by 2 bases, the J end by 9 bases, with 11 bases between. This CDR3 is built from 12 residues. The CDR3, as DNA: TGTGCCAGCAGCTTAGAGCAGGTCCGCTACACCTTC. Its protein is CASSLEQVRYTF.

The rearrangement links TRBV28 to TRBJ1-1; 7 nucleotides align to TRBD1. The germline gives CDR1 MDHEN, CDR2 SYDVKM. Losses at the gene ends were 4 bases for V and 4 bases for J; bases not matched to a gene: 9. The CDR3 runs 15 residues. This CDR3 is CASSWTRGSGTEAFF. CDR3 DNA sequence: TGTGCCAGCAGTTGGACCAGGGGGTCGGGCACTGAAGCTTTCTTT.